This T cell receptor beta chain was captured by sequencing in a study of post-analysis software for immune sequencing data. General study results and limits: With TRBV5-6, TRBV5-1 and TRBV20-1 included, 5 or 6 TRBV segments were more frequent in patients than in controls. Same-batch preparations were strongly co-clustered by F measure.

This clonotype was picked up a small number of times. Antigen specificity is unknown. Tagging with unique molecular identifiers was a feature of the TCR beta cDNA libraries. Input populations of about 0.95 to 10 million T cells gave rise to roughly 0.5 million cDNA molecules. TCRdb ran MiXCR on the PCR reads and lists one entry per CDR3 protein. The sample records 400,000 to 500,000 distinct CDR3 sequences, 35% to 45% being singletons. The CDR3 runs 15 residues. Germline V gives CDR1 MDHEN, CDR2 SYDVKM. Trimming removed 5 bases from V and 0 bases from J, with 8 bases in between. The sequence came from a girl aged 2 to 10 with multiple sclerosis. The source material was blood. V is TRBV28 and J is TRBJ2-6; D may be TRBD1 (5 bases). The CDR3 region is CASSGHYSGANVLTF. The CDR3 region has the DNA TGTGCCAGCAGTGGACACTACTCTGGGGCCAACGTCCTGACTTTC.